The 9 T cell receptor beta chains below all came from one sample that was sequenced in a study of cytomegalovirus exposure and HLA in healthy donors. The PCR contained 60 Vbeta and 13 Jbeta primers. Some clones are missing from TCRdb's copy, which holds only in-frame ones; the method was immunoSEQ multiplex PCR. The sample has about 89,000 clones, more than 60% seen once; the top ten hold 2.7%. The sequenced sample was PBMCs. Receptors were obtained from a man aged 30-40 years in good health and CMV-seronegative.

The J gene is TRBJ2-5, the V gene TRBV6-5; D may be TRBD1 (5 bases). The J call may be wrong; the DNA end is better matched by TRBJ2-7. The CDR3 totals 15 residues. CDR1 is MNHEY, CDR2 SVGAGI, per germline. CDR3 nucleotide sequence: TGTGCCAGCAGAGCCCGCCAGGGTATTGGCTACGAGCAGTACTTC. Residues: CASRARQGIGYEQYF.

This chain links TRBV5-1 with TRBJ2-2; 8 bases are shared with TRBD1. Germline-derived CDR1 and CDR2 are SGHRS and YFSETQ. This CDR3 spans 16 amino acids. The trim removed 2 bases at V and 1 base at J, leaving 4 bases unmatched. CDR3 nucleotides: TGCGCCAGCAGCTTCGCCGGGACAGGGAACACCGGGGAGCTGTTTTTT. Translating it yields CASSFAGTGNTGELFF.

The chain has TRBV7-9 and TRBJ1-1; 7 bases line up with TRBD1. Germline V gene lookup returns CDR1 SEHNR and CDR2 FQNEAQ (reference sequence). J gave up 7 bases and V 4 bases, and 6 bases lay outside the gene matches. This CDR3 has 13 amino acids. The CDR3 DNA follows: TGTGCCAGCAGCTCAGGGGGAGCGGTTGAAGCTTTCTTT. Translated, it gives CASSSGGAVEAFF.

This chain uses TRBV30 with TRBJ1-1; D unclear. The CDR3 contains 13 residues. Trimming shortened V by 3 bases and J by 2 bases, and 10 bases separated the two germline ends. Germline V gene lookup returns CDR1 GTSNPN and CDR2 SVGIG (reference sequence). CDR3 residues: CAWSVSSNTEAFF. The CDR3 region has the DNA TGTGCCTGGAGCGTCTCTTCTAACACTGAAGCTTTCTTT.

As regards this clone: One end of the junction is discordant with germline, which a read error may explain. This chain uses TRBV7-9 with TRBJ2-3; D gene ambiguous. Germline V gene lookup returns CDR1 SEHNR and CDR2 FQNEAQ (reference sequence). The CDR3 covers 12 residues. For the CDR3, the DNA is TGTTCCAGCAGCTTAGACTCAGATACGCAGTATTTT. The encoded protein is CSSSLDSDTQYF.

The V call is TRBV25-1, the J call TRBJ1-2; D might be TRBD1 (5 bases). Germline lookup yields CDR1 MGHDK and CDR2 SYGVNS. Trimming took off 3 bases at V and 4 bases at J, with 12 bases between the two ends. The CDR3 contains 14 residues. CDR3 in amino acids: CASSDWGDGYGYTF. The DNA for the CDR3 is TGTGCCAGCAGTGACTGGGGGGACGGCTATGGCTACACCTTC.

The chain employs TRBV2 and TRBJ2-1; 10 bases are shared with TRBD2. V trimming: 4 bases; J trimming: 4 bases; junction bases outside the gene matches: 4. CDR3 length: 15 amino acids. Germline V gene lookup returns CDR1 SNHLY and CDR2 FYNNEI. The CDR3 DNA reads TGTGCCAGCAGTGTACTAGCGGGGACTTACAATGAGCAGTTCTTC. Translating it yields CASSVLAGTYNEQFF.

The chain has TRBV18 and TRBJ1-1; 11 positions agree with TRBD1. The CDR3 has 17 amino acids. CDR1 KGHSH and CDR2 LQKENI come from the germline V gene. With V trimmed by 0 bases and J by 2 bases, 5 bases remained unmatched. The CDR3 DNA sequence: TGTGCCAGCTCACCACCGTGGGGGACAGGGGGAAACACTGAAGCTTTCTTT. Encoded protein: CASSPPWGTGGNTEAFF.

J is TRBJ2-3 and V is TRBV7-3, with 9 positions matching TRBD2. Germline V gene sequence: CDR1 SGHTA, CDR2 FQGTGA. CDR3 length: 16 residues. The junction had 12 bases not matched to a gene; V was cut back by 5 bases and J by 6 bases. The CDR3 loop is CASSPGTSRRGDTQYF. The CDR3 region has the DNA TGTGCCAGCAGCCCCGGGACTAGCAGACGCGGCGATACGCAGTATTTT.